This T cell receptor (beta chain) was found in a study of CD8+CD57+ T cells in acquired aplastic anemia. CDR3 and TCR beta VDJ profiling relied on genomic DNA as the template. TCRdb passed the reads through MiXCR, listing each CDR3 protein once. The sample yields 250,000 to 350,000 distinct CDR3 sequences, around three fifths seen once. CDR1 is SGHTA, CDR2 FQGNSA, per germline. The CDR3 spans 15 residues. This TCR came from a human donor with severe aplastic anemia or a healthy control (not recorded which). The chain joins TRBV7-2 to TRBJ2-5, with 7 bases that match TRBD2. The last part of the DNA fits TRBJ2-7 better; the J call may be wrong. The sample consisted of sorted CD4+, CD8+, or CD8+CD57+ T cells (not recorded which) from PBMCs. CDR3 region: CASSLGRGVDYEQYF. In DNA form, the CDR3 reads TGTGCCAGCAGCTTAGGCCGGGGGGTGGACTACGAGCAGTACTTC.